Here is one TCR beta chain with its context. Its cognate antigen is unknown. Blood was collected once per donor into heparin, averaging roughly 110 mL. This sample was taken from a study of beta chain features in type 1 diabetes. Broader study findings: Healthy donors had naive, central memory and Treg TCRB repertoires that appeared less similar than those seen among patients. Resolution of whether HLA type affects TCRB rearrangement was not achieved here.

Expressed TCRB transcripts were sequenced because the isolated RNA had all been reverse transcribed beforehand. Roughly 3.6 million reads on average were seen across naive, central memory and regulatory T cell samples. TCRdb keeps only in-frame clones here, not all; method: immunoSEQ multiplex PCR. The sample consists of around 340,000 clones, roughly 21% of them appearing once. Sequenced sample: naive CD4+ T cells from blood. The receptor was derived from a woman aged 18 to 35 in good health.

CDR3 protein: CASSSDRGRLNTEAFF. CDR3 bases: TGTGCCAGCAGTTCCGACAGGGGGAGGCTGAACACTGAAGCTTTCTTT. The V gene is TRBV2, the J gene TRBJ1-1, with 9 bases that match TRBD1. Unmatched junction bases numbered 7, after V lost 5 bases and J lost 0 bases. CDR1 and CDR2 (germline): SNHLY, FYNNEI. The CDR3 sequence is 16 residues long.